This TCR beta chain was sequenced in a study of graft-versus-host responses after intestinal transplantation. For the study at large: Multivisceral, liver-intestinal, or isolated intestinal transplants were received by the recipients. All recipients got anti-thymocyte globulin induction, then tacrolimus and steroids for approximately 3 years.

Trimming took off 1 base at V and 3 bases at J, with 18 bases between the two ends. The CDR3 length is 17 residues. From germline, CDR1 is SGHTA and CDR2 FQGNSA. The starting material, graft tissue, was processed to release intraepithelial and lamina propria lymphocytes. Method: immunoSEQ multiplex PCR; TCRdb's copy keeps in-frame clones and lacks some. The sample shows nearly 30,000 clones, 80% to 85% of them seen only once. This sample comprised ileum tissue, obtained 98 days after intestinal transplantation. The chain couples TRBV7-2 to TRBJ1-2; tentatively, D is TRBD1 (5 bases). The receptor was isolated from a human patient who received an intestinal transplant, so some T cells may come from the graft donor. The CDR3 region has the DNA TGTGCCAGCAGCTTAGGACTCGGGAGGGGCCGAGACTATGGCTACACCTTC. Translation gives CASSLGLGRGRDYGYTF.